Listed here are 14 T cell receptor beta chains from one sample, sequenced in a study of cytomegalovirus exposure and HLA in healthy donors. The primer mix had 60 Vbeta and 13 Jbeta primers. Profiled with immunoSEQ multiplex PCR; TCRdb holds only in-frame clones, not every one. Here the sample spans about 150,000 clones, more than 75% being singletons. Sequenced sample: PBMCs. These receptors originate from a man younger than 45 in good health and CMV-seronegative.

The sample holds one count of this clone. V is TRBV4-3 and J is TRBJ2-5, with 9 bases aligning to TRBD1. CDR1 is LGHNA, CDR2 YSLEER, per germline. The CDR3 sequence is 16 residues long. V was pared by 1 base and J by 5 bases, with 8 bases of the junction left unmatched. The CDR3 DNA reads as TGCGCCAGCAGCCAAGGAACTGGACAGGGGATTGAGACCCAGTACTTC. It encodes CASSQGTGQGIETQYF.

This chain joins TRBV5-1 and TRBJ1-3, with D unresolved. Germline CDR1 SGHRS, CDR2 YFSETQ. The ends were cut back, 7 bases at V and 0 bases at J, with 14 bases in the middle. The CDR3 runs 15 residues. The CDR3 DNA reads as TGCGCCAGCTCCTGGGAGGGAGGCTCTGGAAACACCATATATTTT. Its protein is CASSWEGGSGNTIYF. Filled out from reference TRBV5-1 and TRBJ1-3, the complete variable domain reads KAGVTQTPRYLIKTRGQQVTLSCSPISGHRSVSWYQQTPGQGLQFLFEYFSETQRNKGNFPGRFSGRQFSNSRSEMNVSTLELGDSALYLCASSWEGGSGNTIYFGEGSWLTVV.

V gene TRBV4-3 combines with J gene TRBJ1-4; D is perhaps TRBD1 (5 bases). The CDR3 sequence is 14 residues long. Looked up from germline, CDR1 is LGHNA and CDR2 is YSLEER. V lost 1 base and J lost 5, with 8 bases in between. In DNA form, the CDR3 reads TGCGCCAGCAGCCAAGGGGGCTTGAATGAAAAACTGTTTTTT. As protein: CASSQGGLNEKLFF.

The V call is TRBV2, the J call TRBJ2-5; D not certain. Per the germline V gene, CDR1 is SNHLY and CDR2 is FYNNEI. The CDR3 is 13 amino acids. With 3 bases removed from V and 5 bases from J, the gap between germline ends came to 10 bases. The CDR3 nucleotides are TGTGCCAGCAGTGATTACTCTCGGGAGACCCAGTACTTC. Protein product: CASSDYSRETQYF.

J is TRBJ2-6 and V is TRBV11-2, with D possibly being TRBD1 (6 bases). The V end lost 3 bases, the J end lost 0 bases, and 9 bases lay between the germline ends. CDR3 size: 16 residues. The germline V gene encodes CDR1 SGHAT and CDR2 FQNNGV. CDR3 in amino acids: CASSFDRSSGANVLTF. The CDR3 DNA reads as TGTGCCAGCAGCTTCGACAGGTCCTCTGGGGCCAACGTCCTGACTTTC.

CDR3 protein: CASSRCRGRNQPQHF. The CDR3 DNA reads as TGCGCCAGCAGTCGGTGCAGGGGGCGGAATCAGCCCCAGCATTTT. The chain joins TRBV23-1 to TRBJ1-5; 8 bases align to TRBD1. TRBV23-1 is an ORF, and what it does is uncertain. The length of the CDR3 is 15 residues. The V gene end was trimmed by 4 bases and the J gene end by 4 bases; junction bases not matched to a gene: 6.

The genes are TRBV5-1 and TRBJ1-1; 9 nucleotides match TRBD1. The CDR3 extends over 16 amino acids. CDR1 SGHRS and CDR2 YFSETQ come from the germline V gene. Trimming took 3 bases from V and 2 from J; bases not matched to a gene: 8. The CDR3, as DNA: TGCGCCAGCAGCTCTGATACAGGGGGCTCCAACACTGAAGCTTTCTTT. Its protein is CASSSDTGGSNTEAFF. Full variable domain (remainder filled in from reference TRBV5-1 and TRBJ1-1): KAGVTQTPRYLIKTRGQQVTLSCSPISGHRSVSWYQQTPGQGLQFLFEYFSETQRNKGNFPGRFSGRQFSNSRSEMNVSTLELGDSALYLCASSSDTGGSNTEAFFGQGTRLTVV.

A word on this clone: This sample includes further DNA sequences coding for the same CDR3. This chain links TRBV5-1 with TRBJ2-5; D call uncertain. CDR1 is SGHRS and CDR2 is YFSETQ in the germline V gene. Deletions cut 4 bases from V and 2 bases from J, with 15 bases between. The CDR3 loop spans 15 amino acids. CDR3 in DNA: TGCGCCAGCAGCATACAAACAGCACCACAAGAGACCCAGTACTTC. Encoded protein: CASSIQTAPQETQYF.

This clone was observed a handful of times. The CDR3 loop reads CASRGAVGSEAFF. The CDR3 DNA reads as TGTGCCAGCAGAGGGGCGGTGGGGTCTGAAGCTTTCTTT. The chain links TRBV6-6 to TRBJ1-1, with TRBD1 as a possible D gene (5 bases). The ends were cut back, 6 bases at V and 6 bases at J, with 14 bases in the middle. The CDR3 loop spans 13 amino acids. CDR1 is MNHNY, CDR2 SVGAGI, per germline (reference sequence).

The chain employs TRBV28 and TRBJ2-5; TRBD2 aligns across 10 bases. The germline V gene has CDR1 MDHEN and CDR2 SYDVKM. The V segment lost 0 bases and the J segment 3 bases; nucleotides outside the gene matches: 4. The CDR3 is 16 residues long. In DNA, the CDR3 is TGTGCCAGCAGTTTATGGTCTAGCGGGGGCAAAGAGACCCAGTACTTC. Translation gives CASSLWSSGGKETQYF.

The CDR3 region is CASSLTGVRYEQYF. The DNA for the CDR3 is TGTGCCAGCAGTTTGACAGGGGTCAGGTACGAGCAGTACTTC. This chain uses TRBV6-5 with TRBJ2-7; 8 bases are shared with TRBD1. After removal of 4 bases from V and 4 bases from J, the junction contained 6 bases not matched to a gene. The CDR3 spans 14 residues. Germline V lookup: CDR1 MNHEY, CDR2 SVGAGI.

The chain carries TRBV6-6 and TRBJ2-1; 7 bases fit TRBD2. V was clipped by 7 bases and J by 8 bases; unmatched bases: 17. The CDR3 spans 16 residues. Per the germline V gene, CDR1 is MNHNY and CDR2 is SVGAGI (reference sequence). CDR3 DNA: TGTGCCAGCACCCGACAGAAAGGGAGGGCGGGGGATGAGCAGTTCTTC. Amino acid sequence: CASTRQKGRAGDEQFF.

V gene TRBV4-3 combines with J gene TRBJ2-1, with D uncertain. V lost 4 bases and J 3 bases, leaving 7 bases between the germline ends. This CDR3 has 13 residues. The germline CDR1 and CDR2 sequences are LGHNA and YSLEER. The CDR3 DNA reads TGCGCCAGCAGCCGAGACTTCTACAATGAGCAGTTCTTC. Translating gives CASSRDFYNEQFF.

This clone was seen ten or more times. The rearrangement joins TRBV30 to TRBJ1-1; D ambiguous. The CDR3 has 13 amino acids. The V gene lost 4 bases and the J gene lost 6 bases, with 15 bases spanning the gap. Looked up from germline, CDR1 is GTSNPN and CDR2 is SVGIG (reference sequence). The CDR3 loop is CAWTRGGVAEAFF. CDR3 in DNA: TGTGCCTGGACTCGAGGCGGGGTGGCTGAAGCTTTCTTT.